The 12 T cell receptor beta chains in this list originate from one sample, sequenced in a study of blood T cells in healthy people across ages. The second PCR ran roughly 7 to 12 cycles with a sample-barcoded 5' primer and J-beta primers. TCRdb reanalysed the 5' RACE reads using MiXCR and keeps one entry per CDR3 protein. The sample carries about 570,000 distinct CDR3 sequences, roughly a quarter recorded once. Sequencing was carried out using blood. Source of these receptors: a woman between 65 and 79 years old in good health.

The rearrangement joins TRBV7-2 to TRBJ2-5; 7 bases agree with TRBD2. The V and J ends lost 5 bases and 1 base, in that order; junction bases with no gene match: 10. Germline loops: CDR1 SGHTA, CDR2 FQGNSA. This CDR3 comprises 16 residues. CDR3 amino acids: CASSSGKSGAQETQYF. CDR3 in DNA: TGTGCCAGCAGCAGCGGGAAAAGCGGGGCCCAAGAGACCCAGTACTTC.

CDR3: CASSLTGRQNTGELFF. CDR3 sequence (DNA): TGTGCCAGCAGTTTAACGGGAAGGCAGAACACCGGGGAGCTGTTTTTT. This rearrangement joins TRBV27 to TRBJ2-2, with a possible D match to TRBD2 (5 bases). The CDR3 runs 16 residues. With 2 bases removed from V and 1 base from J, the gap between germline ends came to 11 bases. In germline, CDR1 is MNHEY, CDR2 SMNVEV (reference sequence).

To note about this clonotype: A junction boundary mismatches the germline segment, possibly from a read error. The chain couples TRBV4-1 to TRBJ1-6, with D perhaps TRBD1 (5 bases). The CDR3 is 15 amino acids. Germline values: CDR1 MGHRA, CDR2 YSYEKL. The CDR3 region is CASSSAGRPNSPLHF. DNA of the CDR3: TGCGCCAGCAGCTCCGCGGGACGGCCCAATTCGCCCCTCCACTTT.

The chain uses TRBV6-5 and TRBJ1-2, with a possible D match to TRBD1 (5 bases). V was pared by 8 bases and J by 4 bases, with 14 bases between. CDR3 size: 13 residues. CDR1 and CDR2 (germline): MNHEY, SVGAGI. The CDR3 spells CASGTPSLYGYTF. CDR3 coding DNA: TGTGCCAGCGGGACTCCGTCCCTCTATGGCTACACCTTC.

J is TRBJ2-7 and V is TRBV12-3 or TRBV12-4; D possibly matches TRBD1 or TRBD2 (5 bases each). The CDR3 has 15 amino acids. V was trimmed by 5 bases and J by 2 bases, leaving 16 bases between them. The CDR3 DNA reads TGTGCCAGCAGTCCCGGGACCGACCCTGCCTACGAGCAGTACTTC. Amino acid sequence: CASSPGTDPAYEQYF.

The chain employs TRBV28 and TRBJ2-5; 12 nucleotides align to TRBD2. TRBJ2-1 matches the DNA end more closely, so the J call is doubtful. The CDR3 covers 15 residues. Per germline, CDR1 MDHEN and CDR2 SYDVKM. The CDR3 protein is CASSALAGGRFWQFF. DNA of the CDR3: TGTGCCAGCAGTGCACTAGCGGGAGGTCGCTTCTGGCAGTTCTTC.

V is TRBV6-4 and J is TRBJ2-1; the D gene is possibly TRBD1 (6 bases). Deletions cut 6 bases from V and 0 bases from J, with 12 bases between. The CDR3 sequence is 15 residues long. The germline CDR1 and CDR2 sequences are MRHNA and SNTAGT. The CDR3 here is CASSPGHGSYNEQFF. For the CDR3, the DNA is TGTGCCAGCAGCCCGGGACACGGCTCCTACAATGAGCAGTTCTTC.

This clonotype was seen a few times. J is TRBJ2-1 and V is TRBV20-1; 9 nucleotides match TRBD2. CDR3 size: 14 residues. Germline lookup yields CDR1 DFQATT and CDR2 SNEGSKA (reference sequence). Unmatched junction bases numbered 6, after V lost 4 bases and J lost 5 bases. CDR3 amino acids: CSANLAGANNEQFF. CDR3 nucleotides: TGCAGTGCTAATTTAGCGGGGGCTAACAATGAGCAGTTCTTC.

The CDR3 sequence: CASSVEDRTQETQYF. CDR3 bases: TGTGCCAGCAGCGTAGAGGACAGGACCCAAGAGACCCAGTACTTC. V and J are TRBV9 and TRBJ2-5; TRBD1 agrees at 7 bases. V trimming: 0 bases; J trimming: 1 base; junction bases outside the gene matches: 3. CDR3 size: 15 residues. Germline V gene data show CDR1 as SGDLS and CDR2 as YYNGEE.

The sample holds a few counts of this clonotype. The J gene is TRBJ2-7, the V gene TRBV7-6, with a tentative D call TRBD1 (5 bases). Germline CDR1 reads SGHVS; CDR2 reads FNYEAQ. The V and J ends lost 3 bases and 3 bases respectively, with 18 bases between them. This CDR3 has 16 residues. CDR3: CASSFGPGQVDYEQYF. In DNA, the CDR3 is TGTGCCAGCAGCTTTGGGCCAGGACAAGTGGACTACGAGCAGTACTTC.

CDR3 sequence reads: CASSPWGGGRSSYNEQFF. The CDR3 DNA follows: TGTGCCAGCAGTCCTTGGGGCGGGGGGCGAAGCTCCTACAATGAGCAGTTCTTC. This rearrangement joins TRBV12-3 or TRBV12-4 to TRBJ2-1, with 8 bases aligning to TRBD2. V lost 5 bases and J lost 0; bases outside the gene matches: 12. The CDR3 runs to 18 residues.

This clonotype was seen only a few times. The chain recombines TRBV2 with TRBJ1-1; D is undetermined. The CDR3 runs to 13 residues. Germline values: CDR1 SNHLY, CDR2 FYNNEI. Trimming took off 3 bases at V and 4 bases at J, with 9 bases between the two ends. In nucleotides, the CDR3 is TGTGCCAGCAGTGAGGCCGAGGGCACTGAAGCTTTCTTT. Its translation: CASSEAEGTEAFF. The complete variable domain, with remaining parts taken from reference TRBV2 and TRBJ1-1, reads EPEVTQTPSHQVTQMGQEVILRCVPISNHLYFYWYRQILGQKVEFLVSFYNNEISEKSEIFDDQFSVERPDGSNFTLKIRSTKLEDSAMYFCASSEAEGTEAFFGQGTRLTVV.